The 30 T cell receptor beta chains in this list originate from one sample, sequenced in a study of neurological immune-mediated disorders. TCRdb re-analysed the 5' RACE reads in MiXCR, keeping a single row per CDR3 protein. The data hold some 16,000 distinct CDR3 sequences, with approximately 21% observed a single time. Source material: PBMCs. The source of these receptors is a man aged 50-60 years in good health.

Worth noting for this clonotype: A much larger clone lies one base from this, so it may be a read error. This chain connects TRBV5-1 to TRBJ2-3, with D perhaps TRBD2 (6 bases). This CDR3 has 15 residues. Germline loops: CDR1 SGHRS, CDR2 YFSETQ. The CDR3 loop reads CANSLGPLTSPTQYF. The CDR3 coding sequence is TGCGCCAACAGCTTGGGGCCCTTGACTAGTCCGACGCAGTATTTT. The full variable domain, in which reference TRBV5-1 and TRBJ2-3 provide the parts outside the CDR3, is KAGVTQTPRYLIKTRGQQVTLSCSPISGHRSVSWYQQTPGQGLQFLFEYFSETQRNKGNFPGRFSGRQFSNSRSEMNVSTLELGDSALYLCANSLGPLTSPTQYFGPGTRLTVL.

In its sample, this clonotype was seen many times. V gene TRBV15 combines with J gene TRBJ2-6, with D unresolved. Germline V gene data show CDR1 as LNHNV and CDR2 as YYDKDF (reference sequence). This CDR3 has 14 residues. V was pared by 2 bases and J by 4 bases, with 6 bases between. CDR3 region: CATSRSLGANVLTF. In nucleotides, the CDR3 is TGTGCCACCAGCAGATCCCTAGGGGCCAACGTCCTGACTTTC. The whole variable domain, filled in from reference TRBV15 and TRBJ2-6, reads DAMVIQNPRYQVTQFGKPVTLSCSQTLNHNVMYWYQQKSSQAPKLLFHYYDKDFNNEADTPDNFQSRRPNTSFCFLDIRSPGLGDTAMYLCATSRSLGANVLTFGAGSRLTVL.

V usage is TRBV18 and J usage is TRBJ2-7; TRBD1 agrees at 9 bases. With V trimmed by 1 base and J by 6 bases, 7 bases remained unmatched. The CDR3 spans 15 residues. In germline, CDR1 is KGHSH, CDR2 LQKENI. The CDR3 protein is CASSPLGTGFLEQYF. In DNA, the CDR3 is TGTGCCAGCTCACCACTGGGGACAGGGTTCCTCGAGCAGTACTTC.

This clonotype was seen repeatedly, ten times or more. The V and J genes are TRBV5-6 and TRBJ2-6; no clear D. Germline values: CDR1 SGHDT, CDR2 YYEEEE. Trimming pared 5 bases from V and 2 bases from J, leaving 5 bases between. This CDR3 comprises 13 residues. CDR3 in DNA: TGTGCCAGCAGATTAGCTGGGGCCAACGTCCTGACTTTC. It translates to CASRLAGANVLTF.

This clonotype is medium-sized. The chain recombines TRBV20-1 with TRBJ1-4; perhaps TRBD1 as D (6 bases). Germline CDR1 DFQATT, CDR2 SNEGSKA (reference sequence). CDR3 length: 15 residues. V lost 0 bases and J 4 bases, leaving 12 bases between the germline ends. DNA for the CDR3: TGCAGTGCTAGAGATCCTAGGGGGTATAATGAAAAACTGTTTTTT. This gives the protein CSARDPRGYNEKLFF.

This clonotype showed up many times. The gene calls are TRBV20-1 and TRBJ2-5; D uncertain. The CDR3 is 13 residues long. Trimming shortened V by 1 base and J by 2 bases, and 8 bases separated the two germline ends. Germline V gene lookup returns CDR1 DFQATT and CDR2 SNEGSKA (reference sequence). The CDR3 protein is CSARAPPQETQYF. Written as DNA, the CDR3 is TGCAGTGCTAGAGCTCCACCGCAAGAGACCCAGTACTTC.

A note on this clonotype: A much larger clone sits a single nucleotide away, making a read error possible. The chain joins TRBV15 to TRBJ2-7, with 8 bases aligning to TRBD1. The germline V gene encodes CDR1 LNHNV and CDR2 YYDKDF (reference sequence). The CDR3 contains 16 residues. The CDR3 nucleotides are TGTGCCACCAGAAGAGATTTGCTAGGGACAGGCTACGAGCAGTACTTC. This sequence encodes CATRRDLLGTGYEQYF.

This clonotype has a count of ten or more. The genes are TRBV12-3 or TRBV12-4 and TRBJ1-1, with D possibly being TRBD1 (5 bases). V lost 6 bases and J 5 bases, leaving 13 bases between the germline ends. The length of the CDR3 is 13 residues. CDR3 in amino acids: CASSNNGGTEAFF. Written as DNA, the CDR3 is TGTGCCAGCAGCAACAACGGGGGGACTGAAGCTTTCTTT.

In its sample, this clonotype ranks as medium-sized (0.01 to 0.1%). J is TRBJ2-1 and V is TRBV6-4, with D maybe TRBD2 (5 bases). The CDR3 covers 14 residues. Germline V CDR1 and CDR2: MRHNA, SNTAGT. The V end was cut by 0 bases, the J end by 8 bases, with 11 bases between. The CDR3 region is CASSDSIGSDEQFF. The CDR3, as DNA: TGTGCCAGCAGTGACTCGATCGGTAGCGATGAGCAGTTCTTC.

This clonotype was picked up many times. The V gene is TRBV5-1, the J gene TRBJ2-5; tentative D call: TRBD1 (6 bases). This CDR3 is 13 amino acids long. The germline V gene has CDR1 SGHRS and CDR2 YFSETQ. V dropped 4 bases and J dropped 1 base, with 8 bases sitting between them. This chain's CDR3 is CASSRTVQETQYF. The CDR3 DNA reads TGCGCCAGCAGCCGGACAGTCCAAGAGACCCAGTACTTC.

This clonotype appeared many times. The chain uses TRBV7-2 and TRBJ2-5, with a tentative D call TRBD2 (6 bases). V lost 1 base, J lost 4 bases, and 13 bases lay in between. Germline CDR1 SGHTA, CDR2 FQGNSA. The CDR3 runs to 15 residues. The CDR3 spells CASSLVVRRGETQYF. CDR3 bases: TGTGCCAGCAGCTTAGTGGTTAGGAGGGGAGAGACCCAGTACTTC. The complete variable domain, with remaining parts taken from reference TRBV7-2 and TRBJ2-5, reads GAGVSQSPSNKVTEKGKDVELRCDPISGHTALYWYRQSLGQGLEFLIYFQGNSAPDKSGLPSDRFSAERTGGSVSTLTIQRTQQEDSAVYLCASSLVVRRGETQYFGPGTRLLVL.

This clonotype was picked up many times. The gene calls are TRBV5-1 and TRBJ2-3; D is ambiguous. Trimming pared 4 bases from V and 2 bases from J, leaving 14 bases between. In germline, CDR1 is SGHRS, CDR2 YFSETQ. CDR3 size: 15 residues. The CDR3 loop reads CASSQTRHLTDTQYF. DNA of the CDR3: TGCGCCAGCAGCCAGACAAGACATCTCACAGATACGCAGTATTTT.

Many counts were recorded for this clonotype. J is TRBJ2-5 and V is TRBV29-1; 8 positions agree with TRBD2. The CDR3 has 12 residues. From germline, CDR1 is SQVTM and CDR2 ANQGSEA. V was pared by 7 bases and J by 5 bases, with 6 bases of the junction left unmatched. Here the CDR3 reads CSAGLATETQYF. As DNA, the CDR3 is TGCAGCGCAGGACTAGCAACGGAGACCCAGTACTTC.

This clonotype ranks as medium-sized (0.01 to 0.1%). The V call is TRBV5-1, the J call TRBJ2-1; TRBD1 aligns across 12 bases. The V and J ends lost 7 bases and 6 bases, in that order; junction bases with no gene match: 8. The CDR3 consists of 15 residues. Germline V gives CDR1 SGHRS, CDR2 YFSETQ. The CDR3 spells CASGPGQGASNEQFF. The DNA for the CDR3 is TGCGCCAGCGGTCCGGGACAGGGGGCTTCCAATGAGCAGTTCTTC.

This clonotype was picked up many times. This sequence joins TRBV5-1 and TRBJ2-5, with 7 bases matching TRBD1. The length of the CDR3 is 14 residues. Looked up from germline, CDR1 is SGHRS and CDR2 is YFSETQ. Trimming at V came to 4 bases and at J to 4 bases, leaving 7 bases not matched to a gene. The CDR3 sequence is CASSLDRAGETQYF. The DNA for the CDR3 is TGCGCCAGCAGCCTCGACAGGGCAGGAGAGACCCAGTACTTC.

This chain joins TRBV6-2 or TRBV6-3 and TRBJ2-1; 7 bases are shared with TRBD1. Germline trimming cut 8 bases from V and 8 bases from J; bases unmatched to any gene: 6. Germline values: CDR1 MNHEY, CDR2 SVGEGT. The CDR3 consists of 12 residues. CDR3 coding DNA: TGTGCCAGCCGGGACAGAGCTTATGAGCAGTTCTTC. Its translation: CASRDRAYEQFF.

This clonotype has more than one count but fewer than ten. The genes are TRBV11-2 and TRBJ2-3; TRBD2 matches at 11 bases. Germline lookup yields CDR1 SGHAT and CDR2 FQNNGV. CDR3 length: 17 amino acids. V lost 1 base, J lost 4 bases, and 7 bases stayed unmatched. CDR3 sequence (DNA): TGTGCCAGCAGCTTAGTCGTAACTAGCGGGAGTGCAGATACGCAGTATTTT. Protein product: CASSLVVTSGSADTQYF. Full variable domain (rest looked up from reference TRBV11-2 and TRBJ2-3): EAGVAQSPRYKIIEKRQSVAFWCNPISGHATLYWYQQILGQGPKLLIQFQNNGVVDDSQLPKDRFSAERLKGVDSTLKIQPAKLEDSAVYLCASSLVVTSGSADTQYFGPGTRLTVL.

This clonotype was found many times. The V and J genes are TRBV4-3 and TRBJ2-2; 8 bases line up with TRBD2. The CDR3 is made up of 14 amino acids. Per germline, CDR1 LGHNA and CDR2 YSLEER. J was trimmed by 4 bases and V by 5 bases; bases with no gene match: 3. The CDR3 bases are TGCGCCAGCAGCTACCGGGAGGGCACCGGGGAGCTGTTTTTT. Translating gives CASSYREGTGELFF.

The chain uses TRBV7-9 and TRBJ2-2, with 9 bases fitting TRBD1. The germline V gene has CDR1 SEHNR and CDR2 FQNEAQ (reference sequence). This CDR3 contains 16 residues. V was pared by 5 bases and J by 7 bases, with 11 bases of the junction left unmatched. The CDR3, as DNA: TGTGCCAGCAGCCTCCGGGAACAGGGGGCCATCGGGGAGCTGTTTTTT. Translation gives CASSLREQGAIGELFF.

This clonotype appeared many times. The chain combines TRBV18 with TRBJ2-3; D is uncertain. The CDR3 spans 15 residues. Germline-derived CDR1 and CDR2 are KGHSH and LQKENI. V lost 4 bases and J lost 0, with 11 bases in between. CDR3 amino acids: CASSREFASTDTQYF. The CDR3 coding sequence is TGTGCCAGCTCACGCGAATTCGCTAGCACAGATACGCAGTATTTT.

This clonotype is medium-sized within its sample. V usage is TRBV28 and J usage is TRBJ1-5; TRBD1 aligns across 10 bases. Germline trimming cut 6 bases from V and 4 bases from J; bases unmatched to any gene: 6. CDR3 size: 15 residues. Germline CDR1 is MDHEN and CDR2 is SYDVKM. The CDR3 protein is CASRTGQGNNQPQHF. Written as DNA, the CDR3 is TGTGCCAGCAGAACGGGACAGGGGAATAATCAGCCCCAGCATTTT. Full variable domain (rest looked up from reference TRBV28 and TRBJ1-5): DVKVTQSSRYLVKRTGEKVFLECVQDMDHENMFWYRQDPGLGLRLIYFSYDVKMKEKGDIPEGYSVSREKKERFSLILESASTNQTSMYLCASRTGQGNNQPQHFGDGTRLSIL.

This clonotype was recorded a few times. The chain recombines TRBV4-1 with TRBJ2-2, with TRBD1 matching over 7 bases. There are 15 residues in the CDR3. The V and J ends lost 3 bases and 5 bases, in that order; junction bases with no gene match: 6. Germline CDR1 MGHRA, CDR2 YSYEKL. The CDR3 here is CASSQSTGRTGELFF. The CDR3 DNA reads TGCGCCAGCAGCCAGTCGACAGGGAGAACCGGGGAGCTGTTTTTT.

Many counts were recorded for this clonotype. The V call is TRBV5-6, the J call TRBJ2-3, with TRBD2 matching over 11 bases. CDR1 and CDR2 from the germline V gene are SGHDT and YYEEEE. After removal of 4 bases from V and 6 bases from J, the junction contained 16 bases not matched to a gene. The CDR3 totals 18 residues. The CDR3 region is CASSTGQGLAEPSDTQYF. The CDR3 region has the DNA TGTGCCAGCAGCACCGGACAGGGACTAGCGGAACCCTCTGATACGCAGTATTTT.

The CDR3 region has the DNA TGTGCCAGCAGTCAACAGGGGGCGAGCACCGGGGAGCTGTTTTTT. The encoded protein is CASSQQGASTGELFF. This chain links TRBV6-5 with TRBJ2-2; TRBD1 aligns across 9 bases. Germline V CDR1 and CDR2: MNHEY, SVGAGI. The length of the CDR3 is 15 residues. The J segment lost 4 bases and the V segment lost 5 bases, leaving 5 bases of the junction unmatched.

This clonotype came up many times. This chain connects TRBV12-3 or TRBV12-4 to TRBJ2-1, with 9 nucleotides matching TRBD1. V shed 6 bases and J 5 bases; nucleotides not matched to a gene: 8. The CDR3 is made up of 15 amino acids. The CDR3 sequence is CASSPGTGRDNEQFF. In DNA, the CDR3 is TGTGCCAGCAGCCCGGGGACAGGGAGGGACAATGAGCAGTTCTTC.

By proportion, this clonotype is medium-sized. The rearrangement uses TRBV20-1 and TRBJ2-2, with TRBD2 matching 9 bases. This CDR3 is built from 17 residues. Unmatched junction bases numbered 11, after V lost 0 bases and J lost 6 bases. Germline values: CDR1 DFQATT, CDR2 SNEGSKA (reference sequence). CDR3 coding DNA: TGCAGTGCTAGAGATTTTGGGGCGGGAGGGCCTGCCGGGGAGCTGTTTTTT. Protein: CSARDFGAGGPAGELFF.

By share of the sample, this clonotype is medium-sized. The V call is TRBV29-1, the J call TRBJ2-4; the D call may be TRBD1 or TRBD2 (7 bases each). Trimming cost V 7 bases and J 2 bases, with 15 bases left between them. This CDR3 spans 14 amino acids. Germline loops: CDR1 SQVTM, CDR2 ANQGSEA. The CDR3 nucleotides read TGCAGCGCCGCGACAGGGACTACCAAAAACATTCAGTACTTC. It is translated as CSAATGTTKNIQYF.

This clonotype was counted at least ten times. This rearrangement joins TRBV7-3 to TRBJ2-3, with no clear D. The CDR3 spans 18 residues. Germline CDR1 is SGHTA and CDR2 is FQGTGA. V lost 5 bases to trimming and J lost 2 bases, with 23 bases between them. CDR3 loop: CASSPKAIPTKLTDTQYF. DNA of the CDR3: TGTGCCAGCAGCCCGAAGGCGATCCCGACCAAACTCACAGATACGCAGTATTTT.

The chain recombines TRBV4-1 with TRBJ2-7; D gene unclear. With 0 bases removed from V and 2 bases from J, the gap between germline ends came to 14 bases. Germline CDR1 and CDR2: MGHRA and YSYEKL. This CDR3 is 16 amino acids long. The CDR3: CASSQDSGALAYEQYF. CDR3 DNA: TGCGCCAGCAGCCAAGACAGTGGCGCCCTGGCCTACGAGCAGTACTTC.

This clonotype is medium-sized by share. V is TRBV7-9 and J is TRBJ2-7, with 12 nucleotides matching TRBD2. V shed 5 bases and J 4 bases; nucleotides not matched to a gene: 6. In germline, CDR1 is SEHNR, CDR2 FQNEAQ (reference sequence). This CDR3 is 15 amino acids long. DNA of the CDR3: TGTGCCAGCAGCCCCGGACTAGCGGGATGGTACGAGCAGTACTTC. Protein product: CASSPGLAGWYEQYF.